Here is one T cell receptor (beta chain) with its context. The antigen remains unidentified. Semi-nested PCR with Nested Universal Primer A followed constant-region reverse priming of full-length variable regions. MiXCR was run by TCRdb on the 5' RACE reads, yielding one entry per CDR3 protein. Seen here are about 57,000 distinct CDR3 sequences, 25% to 30% observed once, and the top ten hold 3% to 3.5%. Memory CD4+ cells were defined as CD4+CD45RO+CD25-. General study results and limits: Tumor Treg TCRs overlapped most with tumor naive CD4+ cells.

With V trimmed by 6 bases and J by 0 bases, 6 bases remained unmatched. Germline values: CDR1 SQVTM, CDR2 ANQGSEA. CDR3 length equals 17 residues. The J gene is TRBJ2-3, the V gene TRBV29-1, with TRBD2 identical over 16 bases. This sequence was found in a female donor with breast cancer. Specimen: tumor-infiltrating memory CD4+ T cells sorted from the breast tumor. Subset defined: memory CD4+ T cells, CD4+CD45RO+CD25-. The CDR3 protein is CSVGLAGGIVSTDTQYF. CDR3 nucleotide sequence: TGCAGCGTGGGACTAGCGGGAGGGATAGTTAGCACAGATACGCAGTATTTT.